The 28 T cell receptor beta chains given below trace back to one sample, sequenced in a study of PD-1 blockade in classical Hodgkin lymphoma. Sequenced by immunoSEQ multiplex PCR; TCRdb stores in-frame clones only, minus some. The repertoire holds about 13,000 clones, approximately 79% seen once, with approximately 24% in the top ten. All patients experienced relapse after autologous stem cell transplantation, and brentuximab vedotin exposure was variable. Thawed PBMCs supplied CD8+ T cells via magnetic negative selection. Material: CD8+ T cells from blood, obtained at baseline. These receptors all stem from a human donor with classical Hodgkin lymphoma.

The chain links TRBV2 to TRBJ2-7; no definite D call. The germline V gene encodes CDR1 SNHLY and CDR2 FYNNEI. Trimming removed 3 bases at V and 2 bases at J, with 11 bases between. The CDR3 has 14 amino acids. CDR3 protein: CASSEQNSPYEQYF. CDR3 DNA sequence: TGTGCCAGCAGTGAGCAAAACAGCCCCTACGAGCAGTACTTC.

This rearrangement joins TRBV30 to TRBJ2-5; D is undetermined. CDR3 size: 11 residues. V gave up 4 bases and J gave up 3 bases, with 6 bases separating them. The germline V gene encodes CDR1 GTSNPN and CDR2 SVGIG (reference sequence). In DNA, the CDR3 is TGTGCCTGGACGGGCGAAGAGACCCAGTACTTC. This gives the protein CAWTGEETQYF.

The chain combines TRBV28 with TRBJ1-2, with TRBD1 as a possible D gene (5 bases). Germline CDR1 reads MDHEN; CDR2 reads SYDVKM. V was pared by 4 bases and J by 0 bases, with 9 bases between. The CDR3 is 14 residues long. CDR3 nucleotide sequence: TGTGCCAGCAGTTGGGGCACTCCTAACTATGGCTACACCTTC. Translation: CASSWGTPNYGYTF.

This clone was seen once. This sequence joins TRBV5-6 and TRBJ1-1, with D possibly matching TRBD1 (6 bases). Trimming took 1 base from V and 3 from J, leaving 13 bases between them. The CDR3 has 15 residues. The germline gives CDR1 SGHDT, CDR2 YYEEEE. The CDR3, as DNA: TGTGCCAGCAGCTTGACAGGGTATTTAGACACTGAAGCTTTCTTT. Translated: CASSLTGYLDTEAFF.

The chain is built from TRBV7-2 and TRBJ1-6, with 10 bases identical to TRBD1. This CDR3 region has 15 residues. Germline trimming cut 3 bases from V and 8 bases from J; bases unmatched to any gene: 4. Germline V gene lookup returns CDR1 SGHTA and CDR2 FQGNSA. In nucleotides, the CDR3 is TGTGCCAGCAGCTTTGGGGGGACAGGGGATTCACCCCTCCACTTT. Translating it yields CASSFGGTGDSPLHF.

The CDR3 DNA sequence: TGTGCCCAGACAGGGGATACCGGGGAGCTGTTTTTT. Translated: CAQTGDTGELFF. The rearrangement links TRBV30 to TRBJ2-2; 8 positions agree with TRBD1. CDR1 is GTSNPN and CDR2 is SVGIG in the germline V gene (reference sequence). CDR3 length: 12 residues. V lost 8 bases and J lost 5; bases outside the gene matches: 4.

A few counts support this clone. The chain carries TRBV5-1 and TRBJ1-3, with D tentatively TRBD1 (5 bases). Germline V gene lookup returns CDR1 SGHRS and CDR2 YFSETQ. The CDR3 sequence is 16 residues long. Trimming pared 0 bases from V and 2 bases from J, leaving 12 bases between. The CDR3 protein is CASSLEGVIAGNTIYF. CDR3 nucleotide sequence: TGCGCCAGCAGCTTGGAAGGGGTCATTGCTGGAAACACCATATATTTT.

This chain joins TRBV4-1 and TRBJ1-5, with D perhaps TRBD1 (5 bases). Germline CDR1 MGHRA, CDR2 YSYEKL. V was trimmed by 6 bases and J by 4 bases, leaving 13 bases between them. This CDR3 comprises 14 residues. The CDR3 sequence is CASSWDELNQPQHF. The CDR3 nucleotides read TGCGCCAGCAGTTGGGACGAATTAAATCAGCCCCAGCATTTT.

V usage is TRBV7-2 and J usage is TRBJ2-7; D is tentatively TRBD1 or TRBD2 (5 bases each). Trimming stripped 2 bases from V and 4 bases from J, with 15 bases between. Looked up from germline, CDR1 is SGHTA and CDR2 is FQGNSA. The CDR3 consists of 15 residues. CDR3 bases: TGTGCCAGCAGCTTATTCGGGACCTGGGAGTACGAGCAGTACTTC. Its protein is CASSLFGTWEYEQYF.

This clone has more than one count but fewer than ten. The chain has TRBV9 and TRBJ2-7; 8 positions match TRBD2. Germline V CDR1 and CDR2: SGDLS, YYNGEE. J gave up 3 bases and V 4 bases, and 6 bases lay outside the gene matches. The CDR3 length is 14 residues. This CDR3 reads CASSSGGADYEQYF. CDR3 DNA sequence: TGTGCCAGCAGCTCCGGGGGGGCTGACTACGAGCAGTACTTC.

The chain recombines TRBV16 with TRBJ2-7; D remains unclear. Trimming took off 0 bases at V and 2 bases at J, with 8 bases between the two ends. Germline V gene lookup returns CDR1 KGHSY and CDR2 FQNENV. This CDR3 spans 14 amino acids. Here the CDR3 reads CASSQSPGAYEQYF. CDR3 nucleotides: TGTGCCAGCAGCCAATCGCCAGGAGCCTACGAGCAGTACTTC.

The chain recombines TRBV11-2 with TRBJ2-7, with a possible D match to TRBD1 (6 bases). Germline V CDR1 and CDR2: SGHAT, FQNNGV. The CDR3 loop spans 14 amino acids. Trimming took off 5 bases at V and 2 bases at J, with 13 bases between the two ends. CDR3 DNA sequence: TGTGCCAGCAGCCTCAGGGGCGGAACCTACGAGCAGTACTTC. Amino acids: CASSLRGGTYEQYF. The full variable domain, with the rest looked up from reference TRBV11-2 and TRBJ2-7, is EAGVAQSPRYKIIEKRQSVAFWCNPISGHATLYWYQQILGQGPKLLIQFQNNGVVDDSQLPKDRFSAERLKGVDSTLKIQPAKLEDSAVYLCASSLRGGTYEQYFGPGTRLTVT.

This sequence joins TRBV5-1 and TRBJ2-3; D is undetermined. Germline CDR1 and CDR2: SGHRS and YFSETQ. This CDR3 is built from 14 residues. Trimming took 1 base from V and 2 from J, leaving 8 bases between them. The CDR3 is CASSLLWPTDTQYF. CDR3 nucleotides: TGCGCCAGCAGCTTGCTGTGGCCCACAGATACGCAGTATTTT.

V and J are TRBV6-5 and TRBJ2-7; D not resolved. CDR3 length: 11 amino acids. The germline V and J ends were trimmed by 5 bases and 4 bases, with 6 bases remaining between them. Germline V gene lookup returns CDR1 MNHEY and CDR2 SVGAGI. The CDR3, as DNA: TGTGCCAGCAGTGGCGCATACGAGCAGTACTTC. It encodes CASSGAYEQYF.

This clone has just a few counts. The genes are TRBV7-2 and TRBJ2-7; 10 bases map to TRBD2. There are 16 residues in the CDR3. J gave up 1 base and V 6 bases, and 9 bases lay outside the gene matches. Germline V gene lookup returns CDR1 SGHTA and CDR2 FQGNSA. CDR3 sequence (DNA): TGTGCCAGCAGTTCGGGATGGACTAGCGGTTCCTACGAGCAGTACTTC. Translated: CASSSGWTSGSYEQYF.

The V and J genes are TRBV6-5 and TRBJ2-1, with TRBD1 matching over 7 bases. J lost 0 bases, V lost 4 bases, and 3 bases had no gene match. CDR1 MNHEY and CDR2 SVGAGI come from the germline V gene. The CDR3 extends over 15 amino acids. CDR3 nucleotide sequence: TGTGCCAGCAGTTTAGGGGGCGGCTCCTACAATGAGCAGTTCTTC. Translating it yields CASSLGGGSYNEQFF.

In DNA form, the CDR3 reads TGTGCCACCAGCAGAGCCCTTTTGCCCCAGCATTTT. Its translation: CATSRALLPQHF. The V call is TRBV15, the J call TRBJ1-5, with unresolved D. Germline V gene data show CDR1 as LNHNV and CDR2 as YYDKDF (reference sequence). The V end was cut by 1 base, the J end by 9 bases, with 7 bases between. The CDR3 consists of 12 residues.

V and J are TRBV7-2 and TRBJ1-3, with 7 positions matching TRBD1. The CDR3 runs to 15 residues. Trimming removed 1 base from V and 0 bases from J; junction bases left unmatched: 0. Looked up from germline, CDR1 is SGHTA and CDR2 is FQGNSA. The DNA of the CDR3 is TGTGCCAGCAGCTTAGGACAGGGCTCTGGAAACACCATATATTTT. Amino acid sequence: CASSLGQGSGNTIYF.

In this sample, this clone turned up a few times. The chain combines TRBV19 with TRBJ1-1; D is ambiguous. Germline CDR1 is LNHDA and CDR2 is SQIVND (reference sequence). The CDR3 has 13 residues. The V end was cut by 9 bases, the J end by 4 bases, with 15 bases between. The CDR3 DNA reads TGTGCCAGCTACAGCGCCTGGGGCACTGAAGCTTTCTTT. Translated: CASYSAWGTEAFF.

V gene TRBV7-9 combines with J gene TRBJ2-2; 9 bases match TRBD2. V lost 5 bases, J lost 4 bases, and 5 bases stayed unmatched. Germline CDR1 SEHNR, CDR2 FQNEAQ (reference sequence). The CDR3 totals 15 residues. CDR3 sequence (DNA): TGTGCCAGCAGCCCGCTAGCGGGGAGCACCGGGGAGCTGTTTTTT. It is translated as CASSPLAGSTGELFF.

The chain carries TRBV28 and TRBJ1-1; TRBD1 aligns across 7 bases. V was pared by 5 bases and J by 4 bases, with 16 bases of the junction left unmatched. Germline V gives CDR1 MDHEN, CDR2 SYDVKM. The CDR3 sequence is 17 residues long. CDR3 nucleotide sequence: TGTGCCAGCAGTGTCCACCTGCGGGCAGGGGGAGGCACTGAAGCTTTCTTT. This encodes CASSVHLRAGGGTEAFF.

The chain is built from TRBV2 and TRBJ2-7; no clear D gene. V was pared by 7 bases and J by 1 base, with 5 bases between. Germline-derived CDR1 and CDR2 are SNHLY and FYNNEI. The CDR3 contains 11 residues. The CDR3, as DNA: TGTGCCAGCACCCAGTCCTACGAGCAGTACTTC. Translation gives CASTQSYEQYF.

J is TRBJ2-2 and V is TRBV9; the D gene is possibly TRBD2 (5 bases). Trimming left V 4 bases short and J 0 bases short, with 7 bases between. The germline V gene encodes CDR1 SGDLS and CDR2 YYNGEE. The CDR3 has 14 amino acids. This CDR3 reads CASSNGANTGELFF. The CDR3 nucleotides read TGTGCCAGCAGCAACGGGGCGAACACCGGGGAGCTGTTTTTT.

The rearrangement uses TRBV6-4 and TRBJ2-3; 8 nucleotides line up with TRBD2. J was trimmed by 6 bases and V by 3 bases; bases with no gene match: 8. Germline V gives CDR1 MRHNA, CDR2 SNTAGT. The CDR3 runs to 15 residues. The CDR3: CASSDDRGGVDTQYF. The CDR3 nucleotides read TGTGCCAGCAGTGATGACCGGGGGGGAGTGGATACGCAGTATTTT.

This clone appeared a single time. The chain recombines TRBV11-2 with TRBJ1-3; D is unclear. V lost 1 base to trimming and J lost 7 bases, with 5 bases between them. The CDR3 totals 12 residues. CDR1 SGHAT and CDR2 FQNNGV come from the germline V gene. The CDR3 bases are TGTGCCAGCAGCTTAGGGTGGAACACCATATATTTT. It yields the protein CASSLGWNTIYF.

This clone was counted only a few times. This sequence joins TRBV5-1 and TRBJ1-6; 8 bases are a match to TRBD1. The CDR3 totals 15 residues. The V gene end was trimmed by 4 bases and the J gene end by 7 bases; junction bases not matched to a gene: 7. Germline V gene sequence: CDR1 SGHRS, CDR2 YFSETQ. The CDR3 reads CASSHGQGENSPLHF. The CDR3 nucleotides are TGCGCCAGCAGCCACGGACAGGGAGAGAATTCACCCCTCCACTTT.

The V gene is TRBV27, the J gene TRBJ2-7; 8 bases align to TRBD2. V dropped 3 bases and J dropped 5; count of bases not matched to a gene: 6. The CDR3 has 14 amino acids. CDR1 and CDR2 (germline): MNHEY, SMNVEV (reference sequence). As DNA, the CDR3 is TGTGCCAGCAGTTTTCTAGCGGGTGTCAACGAGCAGTACTTC. Protein product: CASSFLAGVNEQYF.

The table lists this clone with a count of one. The chain joins TRBV7-2 to TRBJ2-7; unclear D gene. The germline gives CDR1 SGHTA, CDR2 FQGNSA. CDR3 length equals 14 residues. The V end was cut by 2 bases, the J end by 4 bases, with 12 bases between. DNA of the CDR3: TGTGCCAGCAGCTTACTCCCCTCGAAGTACGAGCAGTACTTC. Translation gives CASSLLPSKYEQYF.